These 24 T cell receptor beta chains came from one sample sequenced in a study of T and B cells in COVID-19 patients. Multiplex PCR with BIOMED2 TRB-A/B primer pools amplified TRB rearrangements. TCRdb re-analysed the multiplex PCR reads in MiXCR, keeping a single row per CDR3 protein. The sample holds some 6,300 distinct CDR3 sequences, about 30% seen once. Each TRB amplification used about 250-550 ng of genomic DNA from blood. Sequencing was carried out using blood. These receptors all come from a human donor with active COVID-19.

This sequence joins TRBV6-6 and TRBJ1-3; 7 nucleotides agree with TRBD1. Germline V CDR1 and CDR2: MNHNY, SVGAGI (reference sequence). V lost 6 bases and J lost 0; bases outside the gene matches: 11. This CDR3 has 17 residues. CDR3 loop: CASSRLGTESSGNTIYF. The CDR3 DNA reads TGTGCCAGCAGCCGTTTGGGGACAGAATCCTCTGGAAACACCATATATTTT.

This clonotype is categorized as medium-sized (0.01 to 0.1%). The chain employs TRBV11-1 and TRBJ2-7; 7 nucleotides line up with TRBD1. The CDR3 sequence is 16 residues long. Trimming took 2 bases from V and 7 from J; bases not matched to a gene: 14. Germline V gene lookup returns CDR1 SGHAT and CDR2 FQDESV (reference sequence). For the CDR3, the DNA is TGTGCCAGCAGCTTAAAGCAACAGGGGCCGCAGGGGGAGCAGTACTTC. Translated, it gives CASSLKQQGPQGEQYF.

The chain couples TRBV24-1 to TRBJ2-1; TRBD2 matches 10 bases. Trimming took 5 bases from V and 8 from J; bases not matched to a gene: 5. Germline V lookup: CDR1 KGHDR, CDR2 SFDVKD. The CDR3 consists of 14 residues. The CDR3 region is CATSGRAGGDEQFF. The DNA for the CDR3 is TGTGCCACCAGTGGGAGAGCGGGGGGGGATGAGCAGTTCTTC.

Here the CDR3 DNA reads TGTGCCAGCAGGGCGGAAGCGAACACTGAAGCTTTCTTT. It encodes CASRAEANTEAFF. This sequence joins TRBV28 and TRBJ1-1; D is uncertain. The CDR3 totals 13 residues. V shed 6 bases and J shed 1 base, with 9 bases lying between them. Germline V gene lookup returns CDR1 MDHEN and CDR2 SYDVKM.

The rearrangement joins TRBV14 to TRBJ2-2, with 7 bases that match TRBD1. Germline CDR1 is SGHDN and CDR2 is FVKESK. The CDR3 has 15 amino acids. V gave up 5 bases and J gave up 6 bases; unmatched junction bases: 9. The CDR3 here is CASSTVTGAAGELFF. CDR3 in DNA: TGTGCCAGCAGCACCGTCACAGGGGCGGCCGGGGAGCTGTTTTTT.

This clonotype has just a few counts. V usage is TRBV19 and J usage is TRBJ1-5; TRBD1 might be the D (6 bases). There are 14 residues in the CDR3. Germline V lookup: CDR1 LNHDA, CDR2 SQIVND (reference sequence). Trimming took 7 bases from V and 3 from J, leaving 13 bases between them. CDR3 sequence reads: CASKSGVDNQPQHF. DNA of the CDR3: TGTGCCAGTAAATCAGGGGTGGACAATCAGCCCCAGCATTTT.

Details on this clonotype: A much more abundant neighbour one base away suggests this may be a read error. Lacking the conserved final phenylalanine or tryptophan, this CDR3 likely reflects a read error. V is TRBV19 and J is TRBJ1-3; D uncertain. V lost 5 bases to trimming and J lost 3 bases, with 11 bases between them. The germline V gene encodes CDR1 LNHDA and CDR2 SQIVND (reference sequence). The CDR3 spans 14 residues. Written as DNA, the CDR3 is TGTGCCAGTAGTGCATCGGGATTTGGAAACACCATATATTCT. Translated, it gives CASSASGFGNTIYS.

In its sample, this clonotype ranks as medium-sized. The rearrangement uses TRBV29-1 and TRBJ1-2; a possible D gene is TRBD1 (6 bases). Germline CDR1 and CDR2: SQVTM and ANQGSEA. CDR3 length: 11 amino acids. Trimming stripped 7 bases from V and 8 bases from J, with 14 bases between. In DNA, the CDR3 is TGCAGCGCTGGGGACAACGGAGGCTACACCTTC. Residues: CSAGDNGGYTF.

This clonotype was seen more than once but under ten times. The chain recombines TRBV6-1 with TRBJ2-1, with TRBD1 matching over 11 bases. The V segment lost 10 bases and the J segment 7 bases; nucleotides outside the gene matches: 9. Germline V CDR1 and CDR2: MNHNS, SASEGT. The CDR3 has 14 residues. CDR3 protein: CATQRDRGNNEQFF. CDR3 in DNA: TGTGCCACACAGCGGGACAGGGGGAATAATGAGCAGTTCTTC.

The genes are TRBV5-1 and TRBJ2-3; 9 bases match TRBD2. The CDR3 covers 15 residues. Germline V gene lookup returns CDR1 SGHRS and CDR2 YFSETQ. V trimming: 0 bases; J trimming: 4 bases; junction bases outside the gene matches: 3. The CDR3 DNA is TGCGCCAGCAGCTTGGCGGCGGGAGGGGCAGATACGCAGTATTTT. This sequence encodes CASSLAAGGADTQYF.

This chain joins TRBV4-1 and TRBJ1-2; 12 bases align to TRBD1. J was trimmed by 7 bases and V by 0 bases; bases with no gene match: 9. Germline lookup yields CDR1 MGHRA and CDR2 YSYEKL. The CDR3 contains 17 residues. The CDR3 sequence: CASSQDLGTGGASGYTF. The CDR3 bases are TGCGCCAGCAGCCAAGATCTTGGGACAGGGGGCGCGAGTGGCTACACCTTC.

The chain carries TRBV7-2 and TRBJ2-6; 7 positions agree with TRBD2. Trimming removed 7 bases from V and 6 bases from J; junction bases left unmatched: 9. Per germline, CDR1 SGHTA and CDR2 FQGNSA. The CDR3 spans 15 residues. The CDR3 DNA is TGTGCCAGCACTGGGGGGGTCTCTATGGCCAACGTCCTGACTTTC. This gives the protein CASTGGVSMANVLTF.

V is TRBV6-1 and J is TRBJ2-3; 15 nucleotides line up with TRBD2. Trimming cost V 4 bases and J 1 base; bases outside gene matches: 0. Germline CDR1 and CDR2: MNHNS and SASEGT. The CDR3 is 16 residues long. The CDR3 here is CASSGTSGRGTDTQYF. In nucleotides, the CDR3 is TGTGCCAGCAGTGGGACTAGCGGGAGGGGCACAGATACGCAGTATTTT.

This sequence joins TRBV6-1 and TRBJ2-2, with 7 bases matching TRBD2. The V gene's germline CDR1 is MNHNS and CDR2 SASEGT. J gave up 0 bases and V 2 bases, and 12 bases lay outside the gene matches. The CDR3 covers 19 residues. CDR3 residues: CASSERGGANLSNTGELFF. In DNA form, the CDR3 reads TGTGCCAGCAGTGAACGGGGAGGGGCAAACTTATCGAACACCGGGGAGCTGTTTTTT.

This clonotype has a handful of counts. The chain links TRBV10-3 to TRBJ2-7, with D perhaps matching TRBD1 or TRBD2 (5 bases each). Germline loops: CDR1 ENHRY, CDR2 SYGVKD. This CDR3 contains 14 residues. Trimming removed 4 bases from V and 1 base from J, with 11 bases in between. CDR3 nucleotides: TGTGCCATCAGTGGAAGGGACGGGTCCTACGAGCAGTACTTC. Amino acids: CAISGRDGSYEQYF.

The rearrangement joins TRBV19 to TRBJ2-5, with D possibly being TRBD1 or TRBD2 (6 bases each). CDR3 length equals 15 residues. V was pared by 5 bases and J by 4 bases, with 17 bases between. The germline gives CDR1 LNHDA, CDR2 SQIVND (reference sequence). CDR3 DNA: TGTGCCAGTAGTGCCCCGGGGGCCTGGGGAGAGACCCAGTACTTC. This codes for CASSAPGAWGETQYF.

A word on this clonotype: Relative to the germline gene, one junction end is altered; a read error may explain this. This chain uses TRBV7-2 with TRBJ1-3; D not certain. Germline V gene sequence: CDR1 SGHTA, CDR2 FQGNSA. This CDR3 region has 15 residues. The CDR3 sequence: CASSSYSGSGNTIFF. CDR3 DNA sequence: TGTGCCAGCAGCTCGTACAGTGGGTCTGGAAACACCATATTTTTT.

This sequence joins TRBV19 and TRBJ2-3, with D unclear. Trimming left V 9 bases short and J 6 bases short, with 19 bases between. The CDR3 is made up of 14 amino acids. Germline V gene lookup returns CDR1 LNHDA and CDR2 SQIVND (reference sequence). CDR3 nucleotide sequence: TGTGCCAGCAGCCCGAGAGCCCCAGAGGATACGCAGTATTTT. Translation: CASSPRAPEDTQYF.

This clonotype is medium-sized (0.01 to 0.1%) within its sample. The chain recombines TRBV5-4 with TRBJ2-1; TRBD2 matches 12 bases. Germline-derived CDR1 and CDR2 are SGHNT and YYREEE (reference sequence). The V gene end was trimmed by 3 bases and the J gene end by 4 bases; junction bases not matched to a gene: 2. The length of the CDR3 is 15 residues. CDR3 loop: CASSSLAGGYNEQFF. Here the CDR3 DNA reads TGTGCCAGCAGCTCACTAGCGGGAGGATACAATGAGCAGTTCTTC.

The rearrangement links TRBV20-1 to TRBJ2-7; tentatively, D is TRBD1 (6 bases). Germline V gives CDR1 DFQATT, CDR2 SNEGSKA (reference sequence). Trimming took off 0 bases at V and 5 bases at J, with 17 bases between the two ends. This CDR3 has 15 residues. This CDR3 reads CSARDRIQGGDEQYF. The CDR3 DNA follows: TGCAGTGCTAGAGATCGAATACAGGGCGGCGACGAGCAGTACTTC.

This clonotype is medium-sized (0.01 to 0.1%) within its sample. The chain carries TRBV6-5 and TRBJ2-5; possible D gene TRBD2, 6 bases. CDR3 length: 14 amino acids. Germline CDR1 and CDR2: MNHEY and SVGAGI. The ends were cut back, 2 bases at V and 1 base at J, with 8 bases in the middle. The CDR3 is CASSYAGLQETQYF. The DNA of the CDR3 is TGTGCCAGCAGTTACGCGGGACTCCAAGAGACCCAGTACTTC.

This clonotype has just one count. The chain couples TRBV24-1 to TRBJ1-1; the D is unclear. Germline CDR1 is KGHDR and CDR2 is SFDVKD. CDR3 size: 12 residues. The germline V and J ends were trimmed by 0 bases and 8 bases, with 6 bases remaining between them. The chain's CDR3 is CATSDLGQEAFF. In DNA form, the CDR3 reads TGTGCCACCAGTGATTTGGGGCAGGAAGCTTTCTTT.

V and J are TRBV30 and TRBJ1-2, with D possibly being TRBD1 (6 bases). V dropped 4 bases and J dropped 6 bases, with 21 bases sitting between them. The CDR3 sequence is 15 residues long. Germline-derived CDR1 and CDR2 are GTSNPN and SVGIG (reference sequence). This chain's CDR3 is CAWTRSPGAIDGYTF. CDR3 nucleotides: TGTGCCTGGACCCGTTCCCCGGGGGCGATCGATGGCTACACCTTC.

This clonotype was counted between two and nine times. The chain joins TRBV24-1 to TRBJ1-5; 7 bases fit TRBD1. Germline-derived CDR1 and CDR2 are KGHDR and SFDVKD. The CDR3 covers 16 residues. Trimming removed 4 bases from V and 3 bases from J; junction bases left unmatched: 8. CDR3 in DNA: TGTGCCACCAGTGAACGGGACAGTCACCTCAATCAGCCCCAGCATTTT. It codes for CATSERDSHLNQPQHF.